This TCR beta chain is drawn from a study of human T cells and chemical hapten exposure. TCRdb passed the RACE reads through MiXCR, listing each CDR3 protein once. The data show 150,000 to 200,000 distinct CDR3 sequences, with around 15% seen just once and 1.5% to 2% held by the top ten. A few counts support this clonotype. The time point was: patch test 1, 2 weeks after DPC sensitization. This sample's treatment: therapeutic diphenylcyclopropenone sensitization with weekly scalp DPC. Germline loops: CDR1 SGHRS, CDR2 YFSETQ. CDR3 length: 14 residues. Trimming took 4 bases from V and 1 from J; bases not matched to a gene: 3.

The source of this sequence is a woman in her thirties with alopecia areata. Some clones in this sample may be carry-over from other donors' samples. This chain uses TRBV5-1 with TRBJ2-5, with 8 bases matching TRBD1. Source: whole blood, taken in connection with sensitization to the hapten diphenylcyclopropenone (DPC). The DNA for the CDR3 is TGCGCCAGCAGCATACAGGGGGTCCAAGAGACCCAGTACTTC. Translated, it gives CASSIQGVQETQYF.